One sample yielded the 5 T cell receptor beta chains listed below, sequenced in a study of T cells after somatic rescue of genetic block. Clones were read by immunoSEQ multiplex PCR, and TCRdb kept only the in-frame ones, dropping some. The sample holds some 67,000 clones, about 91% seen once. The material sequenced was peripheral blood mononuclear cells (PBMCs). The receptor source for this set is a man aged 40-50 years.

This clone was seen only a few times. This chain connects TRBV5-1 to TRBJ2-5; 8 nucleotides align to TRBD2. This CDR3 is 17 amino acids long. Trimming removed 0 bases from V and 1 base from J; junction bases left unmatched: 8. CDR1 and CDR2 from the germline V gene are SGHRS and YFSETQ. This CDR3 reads CASSLAGRRGGQETQYF. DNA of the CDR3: TGCGCCAGCAGCTTGGCCGGTCGTCGGGGGGGCCAAGAGACCCAGTACTTC. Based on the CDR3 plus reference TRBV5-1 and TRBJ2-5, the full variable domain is KAGVTQTPRYLIKTRGQQVTLSCSPISGHRSVSWYQQTPGQGLQFLFEYFSETQRNKGNFPGRFSGRQFSNSRSEMNVSTLELGDSALYLCASSLAGRRGGQETQYFGPGTRLLVL.

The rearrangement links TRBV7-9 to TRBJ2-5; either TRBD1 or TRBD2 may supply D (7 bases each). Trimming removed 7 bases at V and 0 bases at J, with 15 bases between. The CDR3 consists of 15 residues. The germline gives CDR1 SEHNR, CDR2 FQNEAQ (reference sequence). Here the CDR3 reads CASNLQGGYQETQYF. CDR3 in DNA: TGTGCCAGCAACCTCCAGGGGGGGTACCAAGAGACCCAGTACTTC.

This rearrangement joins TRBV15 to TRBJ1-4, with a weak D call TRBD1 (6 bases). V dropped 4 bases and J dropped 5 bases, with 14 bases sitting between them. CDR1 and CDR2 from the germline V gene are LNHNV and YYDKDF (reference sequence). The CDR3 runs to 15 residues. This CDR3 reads CATSIHRAANEKLFF. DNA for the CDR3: TGTGCCACCAGCATCCACAGGGCGGCGAATGAAAAACTGTTTTTT.

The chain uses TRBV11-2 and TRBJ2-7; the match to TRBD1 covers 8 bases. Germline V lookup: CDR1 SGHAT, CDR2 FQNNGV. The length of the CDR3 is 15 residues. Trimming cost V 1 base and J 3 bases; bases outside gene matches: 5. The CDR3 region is CASSLAGTGGYEQYF. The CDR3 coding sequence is TGTGCCAGCAGCTTAGCCGGGACAGGAGGCTACGAGCAGTACTTC.

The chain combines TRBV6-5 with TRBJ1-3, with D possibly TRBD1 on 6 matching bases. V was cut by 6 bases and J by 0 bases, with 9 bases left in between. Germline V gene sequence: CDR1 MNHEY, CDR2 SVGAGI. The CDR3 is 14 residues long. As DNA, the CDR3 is TGTGCCAGCAGAAGGGGGGACTCTGGAAACACCATATATTTT. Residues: CASRRGDSGNTIYF.